This T cell receptor (beta chain) appears in the sequencing data of a study of blood T cell repertoires in COVID-19. Study-wide context: Samples came from the United States, Italy and Spain, spanning acute and convalescent COVID-19. PBMCs, B-cell-depleted T cells, or T cells provided the cDNA or gDNA that made up the material.

The CDR3 loop spans 14 amino acids. J gave up 2 bases and V 2 bases, and 0 bases lay outside the gene matches. Germline values: CDR1 MNHEY, CDR2 SMNVEV (reference sequence). Per the original data handling: Amplification with reference gene primers provided the estimates of nucleated cell counts. Profiled with immunoSEQ multiplex PCR; TCRdb holds only in-frame clones, not every one. The DNA was the basis for D and trimming; V, J and clone size are from that table. The data show about 53,000 clones, around nine tenths seen once. The J gene is TRBJ2-1, the V gene TRBV27; 7 bases agree with TRBD1. The TCR was taken from a man aged 45-65 years with acute or convalescent COVID-19. Sequences were obtained from peripheral blood. CDR3 sequence (DNA): TGTGCCAGCAGTTTACAGGGGGCCTACAATGAGCAGTTCTTC. Residues: CASSLQGAYNEQFF.